The clone carrying this TCR beta chain was picked up a small number of times. No antigen is known for it. This entry comes from a study of cytomegalovirus exposure and HLA in healthy donors. This cohort consisted of healthy bone marrow donors. Germline CDR1 reads SGHRS; CDR2 reads YFSETQ. This CDR3 spans 16 amino acids. Trimming at V came to 0 bases and at J to 5 bases, leaving 4 bases not matched to a gene. This PCR relied on a set of 60 Vbeta primers and 13 Jbeta primers. Data came from immunoSEQ multiplex PCR; TCRdb stores just in-frame clones and leaves some out. The sample carries roughly 90,000 clones, approximately 80% recorded once. Study-wide findings and caveats: Reportedly, TCR beta sequences accurately predicted HLA-A and HLA-B alleles in most subjects.

The TCR was taken from a man younger than 30 in good health and CMV-seronegative. The rearrangement joins TRBV5-1 to TRBJ1-6; 8 positions match TRBD1. What was sequenced was PBMCs. DNA of the CDR3: TGCGCCAGCAGCTTGGACAGGGGGACCAATAATTCACCCCTCCACTTT. Its translation: CASSLDRGTNNSPLHF.